Listed below are T cell receptor beta chains from one sample, sequenced in a study of blood T cell repertoires in COVID-19. Profiling relied on immunoSEQ multiplex PCR, and the TCRdb table lists in-frame clones only, not all of them. This sample has 300,000 to 400,000 clones, with roughly 90% found just once. Sequenced material: peripheral blood. The receptors stem from a woman in her thirties with COVID-19, enrolled during active disease. Each CDR3 is given with its conserved first and last residue. The D gene is left open where the match is weak. The size entry is marked missing in some rows and otherwise reads once, few, many or a size class.

TRBV4-3	TRBJ1-4	.	.	TGCGCCAGCAGCCAAGATCGGAGAGAAAAACTGTTTTTT	CASSQDRREKLFF
TRBV29-1	TRBJ1-1	.	TRBD1	TGCAGCGTTGCGGGACAGGGGGCAATTGAAGCTTTCTTT	CSVAGQGAIEAFF
TRBV19	TRBJ1-2	.	TRBD1	TGTGCCAGTAGTACTACCTCGACAGGGATTAACTATGGCTACACCTTC	CASSTTSTGINYGYTF
TRBV28	TRBJ1-3	.	.	TGTGCCAGCAGCTTAGGGCAGGGGTCCTCTGGAAACACCATATATTTT	CASSLGQGSSGNTIYF
TRBV19	TRBJ2-5	.	.	TGTGCCAGTAGCCAGGGGGGAGAGACCCAGTACTTC	CASSQGGETQYF
TRBV28	TRBJ2-7	.	TRBD2	TGTGCCAGCGGGACTAGAGGTCCCGAGCAGTACTTC	CASGTRGPEQYF
TRBV27	TRBJ1-2	.	.	TGTGCCAGCAGTCCAACGTGGGACACCGGATTTAACTATGGCTACACCTTC	CASSPTWDTGFNYGYTF
TRBV6-2/TRBV6-3	TRBJ2-5	.	.	TGTGCCAGCAGTTATTTGGGGGGTCAAGAGACCCAGTACTTC	CASSYLGGQETQYF
TRBV28	TRBJ2-7	.	TRBD1	TGTGCCAGCCTAACTAGGGACAGGCCTTACGAGCAGTACTTC	CASLTRDRPYEQYF
TRBV28	TRBJ2-3	.	.	TGTGCCAGCAGTCGACTAGAAGATACGCAGTATTTT	CASSRLEDTQYF
TRBV10-3	TRBJ2-3	.	TRBD2	TGTGCCATCAGTGAGTCGGGGACTAGCGGAGATACGCAGTATTTT	CAISESGTSGDTQYF
TRBV5-8	TRBJ2-7	.	TRBD1	TGTGCCAGCAGCACCCATCGGACAGGGAGCGCCTACGAGCAGTACTTC	CASSTHRTGSAYEQYF
TRBV7-2	TRBJ2-3	.	TRBD2	TGTGCCAGCAGCTCCCGGACTAGCGGGAGTACAGATACGCAGTATTTT	CASSSRTSGSTDTQYF
TRBV5-8	TRBJ2-1	once	.	TGTGCCAGCCCTTACCCGGGAGCCTACTACAATGAGCAGTTCTTC	CASPYPGAYYNEQFF
TRBV4-2	TRBJ2-2	.	.	TGTGCCAGCAGCCAAGATGGTTTCAGGGCCGGGGAGCTGTTTTTT	CASSQDGFRAGELFF
TRBV19	TRBJ1-2	.	TRBD1	TGTGCCAGTAGTGTGGGCTGGCGGCAGGGGGCGTCCGGCTACACCTTC	CASSVGWRQGASGYTF
TRBV4-3	TRBJ2-3	once	TRBD2	TGCGCCAGCAGCCCACAGCGGGGGAGGACAGATACGCAGTATTTT	CASSPQRGRTDTQYF
TRBV4-1	TRBJ1-1	once	.	TGCGCCAGCAGCCAACCTGGGGCCAGCACTGAAGCTTTCTTT	CASSQPGASTEAFF
TRBV3-1/TRBV3-2	TRBJ2-3	.	.	TGTGCCAGCAGCCAGAGGGGGGGTACCCCAGCAGGTACGCAGTATTTT	CASSQRGGTPAGTQYF
TRBV4-1	TRBJ1-2	.	.	TGCGCCAGCAGCCAAGATCGCACAGGGACCTATGGCTACACCTTC	CASSQDRTGTYGYTF
TRBV5-6	TRBJ2-1	.	TRBD1	TGTGCCAGCAGCTTGGGCGGACAGGGGGAACAAGGTGAGCAGTTCTTC	CASSLGGQGEQGEQFF